The present T cell receptor beta chain was sequenced within a study of patients and donors after allogeneic stem cell transplantation. One entry per CDR3 protein results from TCRdb running MiXCR on the RT-PCR reads. The data hold some 40,000 distinct CDR3 sequences, with roughly 29% observed a single time. Germline values: CDR1 MNHEY, CDR2 SVGAGI. V was pared by 7 bases and J by 7 bases, with 10 bases of the junction left unmatched. The CDR3 is 14 amino acids. The specimen was blood, either unsorted or a sorted T cell fraction (not recorded which). The J gene is TRBJ1-3, the V gene TRBV6-5; the match to TRBD1 covers 7 bases. The sequence was collected from a human donor who was either an allogeneic HSCT recipient or a stem cell or donor lymphocyte infusion donor (not recorded which). It is not recorded whose cells these are; they may come from a transplant donor. The CDR3, as DNA: TGTGCCAGCAAGATCAGACAGGGCCGGAACACCATATATTTT. Encoded protein: CASKIRQGRNTIYF.